What follows is one TCR beta chain and its context. Its antigen target is currently unknown. Base qualities are missing; no much larger clone stands one base away. This entry comes from a study of T cell clones after liver transplantation (dated by TCRdb to between 2017 and 2020). Looking at the study overall: Samples were obtained from ITN030ST, a randomized trial in which withdrawal of immunosuppression was attempted within 2 years of liver transplantation. Donor-reactive T cell clones were identified using TCRbeta sequencing after a pre-transplant mixed lymphocyte reaction and were then followed in post-transplant blood. As an antigen-independent comparator for the donor-reactive sequences, third party-reactive TCRbeta sequences from pre-transplant MLRs were identified as well. Three of the eight recipients were HCV-positive; the others were transplanted for non-autoimmune, non-viral indications. Until randomization at 12-24 months post-transplant, subjects were given standard immunosuppression, with no induction therapy. Tolerance was defined as complete withdrawal of immunosuppression for at least one year without a rise in liver enzymes beyond twice the upper limit of normal. Blood samples were collected pre-transplant, then pre-randomization ahead of withdrawal, and finally post-randomization once withdrawal had either been completed or failed. Of the 8 liver transplant recipients making up the studied cohort, 3 were classified as tolerant and 5 as non-tolerant.

Using immunoSEQ, frozen genomic DNA was subjected to high-throughput TCRbeta CDR3 sequencing, a process that included PCR amplification, mapping, bias correction and internal controls. In the source study's methods: Productive rearrangements were kept, and unique TCRbeta sequences were defined by CDR3 nucleotide sequence plus V and J gene. A sequence counted as donor-reactive only if the sequence showed at least 5-fold expansion in CFSE-low cells compared with unstimulated pre-transplant cells and had a frequency of at least 0.01%. To ensure at least 90% detection power, minimum frequency thresholds were set for each subject based on that subject's lowest-template unstimulated sample. Repertoire turnover was measured by Jensen-Shannon divergence between the top 1000 TCRbeta sequences post- and pre-transplant. Two-sided Fisher's exact tests were used to test for changes in how often donor-reactive sequences were detected. In its TCRdb copy, this immuneACCESS table keeps in-frame sequences only and misses some clones. Where compared with another copy, unresolved V genes explain less than half of these, and the others have no known cause. D and trimming come from the DNA, and the V and J calls and clone size come from that table. This sample holds tens of thousands of clones; roughly 84% were observed only once. The ten largest clones represent about 2% of the sample.

General study outcomes and caveats: Low numbers of available donor cells limited the measurable donor-reactive repertoire in two subjects. Conclusions were preliminary, limited by small, heterogeneous patient numbers and non-standardized post-transplant time points. Donor-reactive sequences declined more than third party-reactive ones, suggesting partial antigen-specific deletion unrelated to withdrawal success. When repertoire turnover was accounted for, significantly reduced detection of donor-reactive sequences was found in 7 of 8 subjects for CD4 and in 8 of 8 subjects for CD8. Because allograft tissue specimens were not available, migration of donor-reactive T cells into the graft, rather than deletion, may have occurred. A significant post-transplant decrease in circulating donor-reactive CD4 TCRbeta sequences was observed in most of the 8 subjects, irrespective of tolerance or HCV status.

Thawed unstimulated PBMCs were stained for CD3, CD4 and CD8 and FACS-sorted into CD3+CD4+ and CD3+CD8+ populations. All 8 studied subjects were randomized to withdrawal of immunosuppression. The Qiagen DNeasy Blood and Tissue Kit was used to isolate genomic DNA. From its cysteine to its phenylalanine, the CDR3 spans 15 amino acids. Left in the record is the CDR3 DNA by itself, 45 bases read in frame from the first base. V lost 0 bases and J lost 0 bases; the stretch between them is 7 bases long. Per the germline V gene, SGHDN is the CDR1 and FVKESK is the CDR2. The sequence was collected from a human patient who received a liver transplant. Where a transplant has occurred, the graft donor may have supplied some of the T cells. The specimen was CD4+ T cells from blood, collected roughly 50 months after liver transplant. The V gene is TRBV14 and the J gene is TRBJ2-3, with no confident D gene call. CDR3 region: CASSQEELSTDTQYF. The nucleotide sequence is TGTGCCAGCAGCCAAGAAGAACTCAGCACAGATACGCAGTATTTT.